These 27 T cell receptor beta chains came from one sample sequenced in a study of regulatory T cells in long-lasting Graves disease. Time point described: persistent/refractory GD, antithyroid drugs over 5 years with positive TRAb. With RNA extracted from PBMCs as input, the TCR library was made. Construction of TCR beta libraries relied on iRepertoire HTBI primers and on Arm-PCR targeting CDR3 regions. TCRdb used MiXCR to reprocess the multiplex PCR reads, holding one entry per CDR3 protein. The sample lists around 500,000 distinct CDR3 sequences, less than 25% occurring once. Here the sequenced sample was peripheral blood mononuclear cells (PBMCs), taken when the disease was refractory, from a patient treated with antithyroid drugs. These TCRs come from a female donor with Graves disease.

There are many counts of this clonotype. The V gene is TRBV12-5, the J gene TRBJ2-5; 8 bases are a match to TRBD1. The CDR3 is 13 amino acids. Trimming at V came to 3 bases and at J to 6 bases, leaving 3 bases not matched to a gene. Germline CDR1 LGHNT, CDR2 FRNRAP. The CDR3 is CASGFGQGKTQYF. For the CDR3, the DNA is TGTGCTAGTGGTTTTGGACAGGGAAAGACCCAGTACTTC.

This chain's CDR3 is CATRTGPSYEQYF. For the CDR3, the DNA is TGTGCCACTCGGACTGGCCCTTCTTACGAGCAGTACTTC. This chain joins TRBV28 and TRBJ2-7; tentatively, D is TRBD2 (5 bases). CDR1 is MDHEN and CDR2 is SYDVKM in the germline V gene. The CDR3 runs to 13 residues. Trimming pared 10 bases from V and 4 bases from J, leaving 17 bases between.

The table lists this clonotype with many counts. The rearrangement uses TRBV5-6 and TRBJ2-7; 8 bases map to TRBD1. CDR1 is SGHDT and CDR2 is YYEEEE in the germline V gene. Losses at the gene ends were 4 bases for V and 4 bases for J; bases not matched to a gene: 10. The CDR3 has 15 amino acids. The DNA of the CDR3 is TGTGCCAGCAGCCCCCTGGGACAGGTCAGGTACGAGCAGTACTTC. Translation gives CASSPLGQVRYEQYF.

This clonotype was observed a handful of times. CDR3 loop: CSADTPNTEAFF. For the CDR3, the DNA is TGCAGTGCTGACACACCAAACACTGAAGCTTTCTTT. This sequence joins TRBV20-1 and TRBJ1-1, with D unresolved. The CDR3 has 12 residues. V was shortened by 5 bases and J by 2 bases, with 9 bases between the two germline ends. CDR1 and CDR2 from the germline V gene are DFQATT and SNEGSKA (reference sequence).

This chain uses TRBV9 with TRBJ2-2; tentative D call: TRBD2 (5 bases). The length of the CDR3 is 13 residues. Germline V CDR1 and CDR2: SGDLS, YYNGEE. V was trimmed by 4 bases and J by 9 bases, leaving 13 bases between them. The DNA for the CDR3 is TGTGCCAGCAGCTACGGAGGTACCCGGGAGCTGTTTTTT. It yields the protein CASSYGGTRELFF.

As concerns this clonotype: A much larger clone differs by one base, so this may be a read error. This chain links TRBV27 with TRBJ1-5; D is unresolved. The germline V and J ends were trimmed by 6 bases and 2 bases, with 23 bases remaining between them. In germline, CDR1 is MNHEY, CDR2 SMNVEV (reference sequence). This CDR3 spans 18 amino acids. CDR3 sequence reads: CASRRVPPWVDGNQPQHF. The CDR3 region has the DNA TGTGCCAGCAGGAGGGTACCGCCCTGGGTGGATGGCAATCAGCCCCAGCATTTT.

This clonotype was counted many times. This sequence joins TRBV7-3 and TRBJ2-7; 7 bases agree with TRBD1. Germline-derived CDR1 and CDR2 are SGHTA and FQGTGA. With 4 bases clipped from V and 1 base from J, the junction kept 7 bases outside the gene matches. This CDR3 comprises 15 residues. CDR3 sequence: CASSSQPGGSYEQYF. CDR3 nucleotides: TGTGCCAGCAGCTCCCAACCAGGGGGATCCTACGAGCAGTACTTC.

A word on this clonotype: A much larger clone is a single base away; this may be a read error. The chain combines TRBV7-9 with TRBJ2-2; possible D gene TRBD1, 5 bases. The CDR3 extends over 15 amino acids. Trimming shortened V by 7 bases and J by 7 bases, and 19 bases separated the two germline ends. Germline assignment: CDR1 SEHNR and CDR2 FQNEAQ (reference sequence). In DNA, the CDR3 is TGTGCCAGCAACCTCGGCAAGGGGCTTGGCGGGGAGCTGTTTTTT. It encodes CASNLGKGLGGELFF.

This chain links TRBV25-1 with TRBJ1-1, with unresolved D. The CDR3 is 15 residues long. V was trimmed by 2 bases and J by 1 base, leaving 11 bases between them. Germline CDR1 MGHDK, CDR2 SYGVNS. The CDR3 DNA reads TGTGCCAGCAGTGAACTTATCTCAGGGAACACTGAAGCTTTCTTT. Translated, it gives CASSELISGNTEAFF.

Details on this clonotype: This is likely an artifact of a read error, given a far larger clone one base away. CDR3 bases: TGTGCCAGCAGTGGACGAATGGGGTGGGAGACCCAGTACTTC. This sequence encodes CASSGRMGWETQYF. V gene TRBV27 combines with J gene TRBJ2-5; D remains unclear. With 5 bases removed from V and 5 bases from J, the gap between germline ends came to 15 bases. This CDR3 contains 14 residues. Looked up from germline, CDR1 is MNHEY and CDR2 is SMNVEV (reference sequence).

V is TRBV29-1 and J is TRBJ1-1; D not certain. Trimming pared 2 bases from V and 1 base from J, leaving 8 bases between. CDR1 and CDR2 from the germline V gene are SQVTM and ANQGSEA. The CDR3 totals 13 residues. CDR3 in DNA: TGCAGCGTTGAACTATCAGCGAACACTGAAGCTTTCTTT. This translates into CSVELSANTEAFF.

V is TRBV11-2 and J is TRBJ2-7; TRBD1 aligns across 8 bases. Germline V gene data show CDR1 as SGHAT and CDR2 as FQNNGV. This CDR3 is built from 15 residues. V was pared by 8 bases and J by 2 bases, with 11 bases of the junction left unmatched. CDR3 loop: CASGRRPGQAYEQYF. DNA of the CDR3: TGTGCCAGCGGCAGGCGGCCGGGACAGGCCTACGAGCAGTACTTC. The full variable domain, completed using reference TRBV11-2 and TRBJ2-7, is EAGVAQSPRYKIIEKRQSVAFWCNPISGHATLYWYQQILGQGPKLLIQFQNNGVVDDSQLPKDRFSAERLKGVDSTLKIQPAKLEDSAVYLCASGRRPGQAYEQYFGPGTRLTVT.

This clonotype was counted between two and nine times. The V gene is TRBV7-3, the J gene TRBJ2-7, with D perhaps given as TRBD1 or TRBD2 (5 bases each). Germline V gene lookup returns CDR1 SGHTA and CDR2 FQGTGA. Trimming left V 0 bases short and J 2 bases short, with 17 bases between. The CDR3 totals 17 residues. CDR3 in amino acids: CASSLTSLPGRTYEQYF. The CDR3 DNA reads as TGTGCCAGCAGCTTAACGAGTCTCCCGGGACGTACCTACGAGCAGTACTTC.

This chain links TRBV7-9 with TRBJ2-5, with D hard to call. The CDR3 totals 14 residues. The germline gives CDR1 SEHNR, CDR2 FQNEAQ (reference sequence). The V gene lost 2 bases and the J gene lost 0 bases, with 7 bases spanning the gap. CDR3 DNA sequence: TGTGCCAGCAGCTTAAGAGAGTACCAAGAGACCCAGTACTTC. This sequence encodes CASSLREYQETQYF.

The J gene is TRBJ1-1, the V gene TRBV13; D perhaps matches TRBD1 (6 bases). With 3 bases removed from V and 4 bases from J, the gap between germline ends came to 12 bases. The CDR3 runs 14 residues. Germline V CDR1 and CDR2: PRHDT, FYEKMQ (reference sequence). Here the CDR3 DNA reads TGTGCCAGCAGCTTGGGGGGGCAAAGCACTGAAGCTTTCTTT. This sequence encodes CASSLGGQSTEAFF.

This clonotype was found many times. The chain joins TRBV2 to TRBJ2-5; D possibly corresponds to TRBD2 (5 bases). Germline assignment: CDR1 SNHLY and CDR2 FYNNEI. Deletions cut 10 bases from V and 1 base from J, with 16 bases between. CDR3 size: 14 residues. CDR3 sequence: CATKEGGLQETQYF. The CDR3 DNA reads as TGTGCCACCAAGGAAGGAGGACTCCAAGAGACCCAGTACTTC.

This clonotype was counted only a few times. This chain connects TRBV27 to TRBJ2-7; no firm D call. The V end was cut by 0 bases, the J end by 3 bases, with 15 bases between. The germline V gene has CDR1 MNHEY and CDR2 SMNVEV (reference sequence). This CDR3 has 16 amino acids. CDR3 region: CASSLSGSTSNYEQYF. The CDR3 nucleotides are TGTGCCAGCAGTTTATCAGGGTCCACCTCCAACTACGAGCAGTACTTC.

This rearrangement joins TRBV7-9 to TRBJ2-7, with 11 positions matching TRBD2. The CDR3 covers 15 residues. The V gene end was trimmed by 5 bases and the J gene end by 7 bases; junction bases not matched to a gene: 10. Germline V gene data show CDR1 as SEHNR and CDR2 as FQNEAQ (reference sequence). CDR3 DNA: TGTGCCAGCAGCCCAGGGACTAGCGGCTTCGGGGAGCAGTACTTC. Its protein is CASSPGTSGFGEQYF.

This clonotype was seen repeatedly, ten times or more. The chain recombines TRBV11-2 with TRBJ2-1, with TRBD2 identical over 8 bases. This CDR3 has 15 residues. Germline V gene data show CDR1 as SGHAT and CDR2 as FQNNGV. The trim removed 0 bases at V and 6 bases at J, leaving 4 bases unmatched. Here the CDR3 DNA reads TGTGCCAGCAGCTTAGATTGGGGGACTAGCAATGAGCAGTTCTTC. This sequence encodes CASSLDWGTSNEQFF.

This clonotype was recorded a few times. The chain is built from TRBV28 and TRBJ2-7, with a tentative D call TRBD2 (5 bases). The V and J ends lost 5 bases and 3 bases respectively, with 23 bases between them. The germline V gene has CDR1 MDHEN and CDR2 SYDVKM. The CDR3 length is 17 residues. CDR3 in amino acids: CASSPLSGWRFNYEQYF. CDR3 DNA: TGTGCCAGCAGTCCGTTAAGCGGTTGGAGGTTTAACTACGAGCAGTACTTC.

This chain links TRBV12-3 or TRBV12-4 with TRBJ2-5, with D perhaps being TRBD1 or TRBD2 (5 bases each). The CDR3 is 14 residues long. The V end lost 5 bases, the J end lost 2 bases, and 12 bases lay between the germline ends. CDR3 sequence reads: CASSHGTVQETQYF. The CDR3 nucleotides are TGTGCCAGCAGTCACGGGACGGTACAAGAGACCCAGTACTTC.

The table lists this clonotype with many counts. The CDR3 protein is CASSSGDYTEAFF. CDR3 sequence (DNA): TGTGCCAGCAGTTCAGGGGATTACACTGAAGCTTTCTTT. This chain connects TRBV28 to TRBJ1-1, with D possibly being TRBD1 (6 bases). From germline, CDR1 is MDHEN and CDR2 SYDVKM. The CDR3 consists of 13 residues. Trimming removed 4 bases from V and 3 bases from J, with 9 bases in between.

There are a few counts of this clonotype. CDR3 residues: CAISEGATGNTIYF. CDR3 nucleotides: TGTGCCATCAGTGAGGGCGCCACTGGAAACACCATATATTTT. V is TRBV10-3 and J is TRBJ1-3; D ambiguous. Germline assignment: CDR1 ENHRY and CDR2 SYGVKD. Trimming removed 2 bases from V and 2 bases from J, with 7 bases in between. The CDR3 runs 14 residues.

At least ten counts were recorded for this clonotype. V usage is TRBV11-2 and J usage is TRBJ1-2; no firm D call. This CDR3 is built from 13 residues. Germline V gene sequence: CDR1 SGHAT, CDR2 FQNNGV. V lost 2 bases to trimming and J lost 1 base, with 5 bases between them. CDR3 residues: CASSLNSNYGYTF. The CDR3 nucleotides are TGTGCCAGCAGCTTAAACAGTAACTATGGCTACACCTTC.

Comment on this clonotype: This clone may be a read error of a much larger clone one base away. The chain carries TRBV6-1 and TRBJ1-4, with D unresolved. The CDR3 length is 15 residues. Germline CDR1 is MNHNS and CDR2 is SASEGT. The DNA for the CDR3 is TGTGCCAGCAGGATACTGCTAGGACGGAATGAAGAACTGTTTTTT. Encoded protein: CASRILLGRNEELFF.

This clonotype was observed at least ten times. This chain links TRBV11-2 with TRBJ1-5, with unresolved D. This CDR3 is 15 amino acids long. CDR1 is SGHAT, CDR2 FQNNGV, per germline. Trimming took off 0 bases at V and 3 bases at J, with 9 bases between the two ends. CDR3 in amino acids: CASSLDLTHNQPQHF. The CDR3 region has the DNA TGTGCCAGCAGCTTAGATTTAACCCACAATCAGCCCCAGCATTTT.

This clonotype showed up many times. This sequence joins TRBV3-1 and TRBJ1-1; D may be TRBD1 (5 bases). Germline V lookup: CDR1 LGHDT, CDR2 YNNKEL (reference sequence). The V end was cut by 3 bases, the J end by 0 bases, with 17 bases between. The CDR3 runs 17 residues. The CDR3 bases are TGTGCCAGCAGCCATGAAAACGAGGGACCTATGAACACTGAAGCTTTCTTT. Its translation is CASSHENEGPMNTEAFF.